Presented here are 32 T cell receptor beta chains from one specimen sequenced in a study of T cell changes during pregnancy in multiple sclerosis. Sequencing used immunoSEQ multiplex PCR; TCRdb keeps in-frame clones, though not all of them. Here the sample spans roughly 48,000 clones, around 94% being singletons. Sequenced here: CD4+ T cells from peripheral blood mononuclear cells, sampled in the second trimester of pregnancy. The receptor set was obtained from a female donor in good health, enrolled as a control in a pregnancy study.

The chain couples TRBV28 to TRBJ1-2, with a possible D match to TRBD1 (5 bases). CDR1 is MDHEN and CDR2 is SYDVKM in the germline V gene. CDR3 length equals 13 residues. The V end was cut by 6 bases, the J end by 7 bases, with 15 bases between. The CDR3 here is CASRPQGSAGYTF. Written as DNA, the CDR3 is TGTGCCAGCAGACCTCAGGGTTCGGCTGGCTACACCTTC.

The chain employs TRBV2 and TRBJ1-5, with D possibly matching TRBD1 (5 bases). This CDR3 has 13 residues. Between the trimmed V and J ends, which lost 10 bases and 2 bases, there was a span of 12 bases. Germline values: CDR1 SNHLY, CDR2 FYNNEI. In nucleotides, the CDR3 is TGTGCCACCAGGGCCGAGGGCAATCAGCCCCAGCATTTT. Encoded protein: CATRAEGNQPQHF. Supplemented by reference TRBV2 and TRBJ1-5, the full variable domain reads EPEVTQTPSHQVTQMGQEVILRCVPISNHLYFYWYRQILGQKVEFLVSFYNNEISEKSEIFDDQFSVERPDGSNFTLKIRSTKLEDSAMYFCATRAEGNQPQHFGDGTRLSIL.

The chain combines TRBV7-2 with TRBJ1-1; D ambiguous. Germline values: CDR1 SGHTA, CDR2 FQGNSA. CDR3 length equals 14 residues. V lost 6 bases and J 0 bases, leaving 11 bases between the germline ends. CDR3 protein: CASRLPTVNTEAFF. The CDR3 DNA reads TGTGCCAGCAGACTTCCCACCGTGAACACTGAAGCTTTCTTT.

This chain connects TRBV5-4 to TRBJ2-7, with 7 bases matching TRBD2. Germline values: CDR1 SGHNT, CDR2 YYREEE (reference sequence). V shed 3 bases and J 4 bases; nucleotides not matched to a gene: 7. This CDR3 region has 14 residues. CDR3 region: CASSSSGGGYEQYF. CDR3 nucleotides: TGTGCCAGCAGCTCCTCGGGGGGAGGGTACGAGCAGTACTTC. The complete variable domain, with remaining parts taken from reference TRBV5-4 and TRBJ2-7, reads ETGVTQSPTHLIKTRGQQVTLRCSSQSGHNTVSWYQQALGQGPQFIFQYYREEENGRGNFPPRFSGLQFPNYSSELNVNALELDDSALYLCASSSSGGGYEQYFGPGTRLTVT.

The CDR3 here is CASSLGTGQQPQHF. The CDR3 region has the DNA TGTGCCAGCAGCTTAGGGACAGGGCAACAGCCCCAGCATTTT. The chain uses TRBV5-6 and TRBJ1-5; 9 nucleotides agree with TRBD1. The CDR3 has 14 amino acids. Germline values: CDR1 SGHDT, CDR2 YYEEEE. Trimming cost V 2 bases and J 7 bases; bases outside gene matches: 4.

This chain connects TRBV7-2 to TRBJ2-1; 12 nucleotides match TRBD2. This CDR3 has 16 amino acids. CDR1 and CDR2 from the germline V gene are SGHTA and FQGNSA. V lost 1 base to trimming and J lost 6 bases; unmatched junction nucleotides: 4. The CDR3 sequence is CASSLGTSGKVNEQFF. The CDR3 DNA sequence: TGTGCCAGCAGCTTAGGGACTAGCGGGAAGGTCAATGAGCAGTTCTTC.

This clone was picked up a small number of times. The rearrangement links TRBV28 to TRBJ2-1; 9 bases match TRBD2. V was clipped by 3 bases and J by 6 bases; unmatched bases: 9. The CDR3 sequence is 16 residues long. Per the germline V gene, CDR1 is MDHEN and CDR2 is SYDVKM. The CDR3 sequence: CASSLRVGRGGNEQFF. The CDR3 DNA reads as TGTGCCAGCAGTTTGAGAGTGGGGCGGGGGGGCAATGAGCAGTTCTTC.

The CDR3 loop reads CASGGLAGGPDTQYF. CDR3 bases: TGTGCCAGTGGTGGACTAGCGGGGGGTCCAGATACGCAGTATTTT. The chain is built from TRBV19 and TRBJ2-3, with 14 bases that match TRBD2. Germline CDR1 reads LNHDA; CDR2 reads SQIVND (reference sequence). V lost 8 bases and J lost 4; bases outside the gene matches: 5. The CDR3 is made up of 15 amino acids.

The J gene is TRBJ1-1, the V gene TRBV5-5; 7 bases map to TRBD1. After removal of 4 bases from V and 3 bases from J, the junction contained 9 bases not matched to a gene. The CDR3 extends over 15 amino acids. From germline, CDR1 is SGHKS and CDR2 YYEKEE (reference sequence). The CDR3, as DNA: TGTGCCAGCAGCCTGGGACAGATCTATGACACTGAAGCTTTCTTT. Its protein is CASSLGQIYDTEAFF.

J is TRBJ2-1 and V is TRBV7-3; possible D gene TRBD2, 6 bases. This CDR3 is built from 14 residues. Deletions cut 1 base from V and 6 bases from J, with 10 bases between. Germline-derived CDR1 and CDR2 are SGHTA and FQGTGA. The CDR3 is CASSLRGVGNEQFF. The CDR3 DNA reads TGTGCCAGCAGCTTAAGGGGGGTCGGCAATGAGCAGTTCTTC.

The gene calls are TRBV28 and TRBJ2-5; 7 positions match TRBD1. The CDR3 has 16 residues. From germline, CDR1 is MDHEN and CDR2 SYDVKM. V shed 6 bases, J shed 1 base, and the junction held 11 bases outside the gene matches. The CDR3 region has the DNA TGTGCCAGCAGACCGGGGTGGGCAGGGGGCCAAGAGACCCAGTACTTC. It encodes CASRPGWAGGQETQYF.

The chain employs TRBV10-3 and TRBJ1-6; 7 bases are shared with TRBD1. Per the germline V gene, CDR1 is ENHRY and CDR2 is SYGVKD. The trim removed 2 bases at V and 5 bases at J, leaving 3 bases unmatched. The CDR3 runs 15 residues. The CDR3: CAISEDRENNSPLHF. The CDR3 DNA reads TGTGCCATCAGTGAGGACAGGGAGAATAATTCACCCCTCCACTTT.

V usage is TRBV2 and J usage is TRBJ2-5, with D possibly matching TRBD2 (5 bases). The DNA end is a closer match to TRBJ2-7, so the J assignment may be wrong. The CDR3 totals 13 residues. The germline V gene encodes CDR1 SNHLY and CDR2 FYNNEI. In DNA form, the CDR3 reads TGTGCCAGCAGGAGGGCCCTCTCCTACGAGCAGTACTTC. This codes for CASRRALSYEQYF.

In its sample, this clone was seen once. The V call is TRBV28, the J call TRBJ2-7, with 9 bases aligning to TRBD2. Trimming took 3 bases from V and 2 from J; bases not matched to a gene: 2. The germline V gene has CDR1 MDHEN and CDR2 SYDVKM. The CDR3 extends over 14 amino acids. CDR3: CASSFLAGPYEQYF. DNA of the CDR3: TGTGCCAGCAGTTTCCTAGCGGGGCCCTACGAGCAGTACTTC.

The rearrangement links TRBV2 to TRBJ2-1; D possibly corresponds to TRBD2 (5 bases). This CDR3 spans 12 amino acids. V was pared by 10 bases and J by 7 bases, with 14 bases between. Germline CDR1 is SNHLY and CDR2 is FYNNEI. The CDR3 region is CAMEAPRNEQFF. As DNA, the CDR3 is TGTGCCATGGAGGCCCCCCGGAATGAGCAGTTCTTC.

V and J are TRBV5-1 and TRBJ2-1, with 10 nucleotides matching TRBD2. Germline V CDR1 and CDR2: SGHRS, YFSETQ. Trimming took 4 bases from V and 6 from J; bases not matched to a gene: 13. This CDR3 region has 17 residues. CDR3 coding DNA: TGCGCCAGCAGCGGTCCCGGGACTAGCGTTATCCCCAATGAGCAGTTCTTC. Protein: CASSGPGTSVIPNEQFF.

This clone appeared a single time. The J gene is TRBJ2-3, the V gene TRBV27; D is uncertain. The CDR3 contains 11 residues. CDR1 MNHEY and CDR2 SMNVEV come from the germline V gene (reference sequence). The germline V and J ends were trimmed by 6 bases and 5 bases, with 6 bases remaining between them. The CDR3 DNA reads as TGTGCCAGCAGCCGGAGAGATACGCAGTATTTT. Translation gives CASSRRDTQYF.

Written as DNA, the CDR3 is TGTGCCAGCAGCGTAACTACGATGGATAACTATGGCTACACCTTC. Protein product: CASSVTTMDNYGYTF. V usage is TRBV9 and J usage is TRBJ1-2; D remains ambiguous. Germline lookup yields CDR1 SGDLS and CDR2 YYNGEE. The CDR3 has 15 amino acids. Deletions cut 1 base from V and 1 base from J, with 11 bases between.

The V and J genes are TRBV19 and TRBJ2-4, with 9 positions matching TRBD1. This CDR3 contains 14 residues. V shed 5 bases and J 8 bases; nucleotides not matched to a gene: 7. From germline, CDR1 is LNHDA and CDR2 SQIVND (reference sequence). The CDR3 DNA is TGTGCCAGTAGTGAGACAGGGGGACGGTACATTCAGTACTTC. The encoded protein is CASSETGGRYIQYF.

The chain uses TRBV28 and TRBJ2-3, with D possibly TRBD2 on 5 matching bases. The V end was cut by 2 bases, the J end by 6 bases, with 12 bases between. This CDR3 comprises 14 residues. CDR1 and CDR2 from the germline V gene are MDHEN and SYDVKM. CDR3 nucleotides: TGTGCCAGCAGTTTAAAGACTACGGCCGATACGCAGTATTTT. It specifies CASSLKTTADTQYF.

The V call is TRBV19, the J call TRBJ1-1; no clear D. CDR3 length: 14 amino acids. Looked up from germline, CDR1 is LNHDA and CDR2 is SQIVND (reference sequence). V lost 3 bases to trimming and J lost 1 base, with 9 bases between them. CDR3 DNA: TGTGCCAGTAGTATTCGGGGAACGAACACTGAAGCTTTCTTT. Amino acids: CASSIRGTNTEAFF.

The rearrangement joins TRBV7-2 to TRBJ2-3, with 8 bases identical to TRBD1. Germline CDR1 and CDR2: SGHTA and FQGNSA. With V trimmed by 3 bases and J by 6 bases, 5 bases remained unmatched. The CDR3 has 14 amino acids. The CDR3 coding sequence is TGTGCCAGCAGCTTCGACAGGGGTGGCGATACGCAGTATTTT. Translating it yields CASSFDRGGDTQYF. Combining the CDR3 with reference TRBV7-2 and TRBJ2-3 gives the whole variable domain GAGVSQSPSNKVTEKGKDVELRCDPISGHTALYWYRQSLGQGLEFLIYFQGNSAPDKSGLPSDRFSAERTGGSVSTLTIQRTQQEDSAVYLCASSFDRGGDTQYFGPGTRLTVL.

The V and J genes are TRBV19 and TRBJ2-7, with 10 bases matching TRBD1. This CDR3 region has 15 residues. Germline V gene lookup returns CDR1 LNHDA and CDR2 SQIVND (reference sequence). Germline trimming cut 5 bases from V and 2 bases from J; bases unmatched to any gene: 6. CDR3 in DNA: TGTGCCAGTAGTTCTCCGGGACAGGGGACCTACGAGCAGTACTTC. It encodes CASSSPGQGTYEQYF.

The chain links TRBV5-1 to TRBJ2-2; 7 nucleotides line up with TRBD1. Germline trimming cut 1 base from V and 1 base from J; bases unmatched to any gene: 4. Germline CDR1 reads SGHRS; CDR2 reads YFSETQ. There are 16 residues in the CDR3. CDR3 protein: CASSLLGTENTGELFF. The CDR3 DNA reads as TGCGCCAGCAGCTTGCTAGGGACAGAGAACACCGGGGAGCTGTTTTTT.

This sequence joins TRBV28 and TRBJ2-7; tentative D call: TRBD2 (6 bases). Germline-derived CDR1 and CDR2 are MDHEN and SYDVKM. The CDR3 extends over 15 amino acids. The V end was cut by 2 bases, the J end by 1 base, with 12 bases between. The CDR3 nucleotides read TGTGCCAGCAGTTTAGGGGGAGGAGTTTCCTACGAGCAGTACTTC. As protein: CASSLGGGVSYEQYF.

This chain joins TRBV7-6 and TRBJ2-3; D gene ambiguous. The CDR3 is made up of 12 amino acids. Germline V CDR1 and CDR2: SGHVS, FNYEAQ. Trimming shortened V by 2 bases and J by 6 bases, and 6 bases separated the two germline ends. The CDR3 nucleotides read TGTGCCAGCAGCTTAACCCAGGATACGCAGTATTTT. Amino acids: CASSLTQDTQYF.

The chain recombines TRBV15 with TRBJ2-1; 13 positions agree with TRBD2. This CDR3 has 18 residues. CDR1 is LNHNV and CDR2 is YYDKDF in the germline V gene (reference sequence). Losses at the gene ends were 1 base for V and 4 bases for J; bases not matched to a gene: 7. The CDR3: CATSRGPLGLAGYNEQFF. In DNA, the CDR3 is TGTGCCACCAGCAGAGGACCCCTGGGACTAGCGGGATACAATGAGCAGTTCTTC.

This chain joins TRBV5-1 and TRBJ2-2; TRBD2 matches 7 bases. J was trimmed by 7 bases and V by 3 bases; bases with no gene match: 9. Germline-derived CDR1 and CDR2 are SGHRS and YFSETQ. The CDR3 consists of 15 residues. CDR3 DNA sequence: TGCGCCAGCAGCTCGGACCCGGGGGGTGTCGGGGAGCTGTTTTTT. It yields the protein CASSSDPGGVGELFF.

This clone is classed as medium-sized (0.01 to 0.1%). The CDR3 DNA follows: TGCGCCAGCAGCCAGGGACTACTAGCGGGAGGGCAGTATTTT. Residues: CASSQGLLAGGQYF. This chain uses TRBV4-1 with TRBJ2-3, with TRBD2 identical over 12 bases. The germline CDR1 and CDR2 sequences are MGHRA and YSYEKL. The CDR3 covers 14 residues. V lost 3 bases and J lost 11; bases outside the gene matches: 6.

The chain joins TRBV9 to TRBJ2-3; the match to TRBD2 covers 14 bases. Germline CDR1 is SGDLS and CDR2 is YYNGEE. V trimming: 2 bases; J trimming: 2 bases; junction bases outside the gene matches: 1. The CDR3 extends over 16 amino acids. In DNA, the CDR3 is TGTGCCAGCAGCGTGGGACTAGCGGGGGTCACAGATACGCAGTATTTT. Translation: CASSVGLAGVTDTQYF.

The chain recombines TRBV29-1 with TRBJ2-7, with 11 bases that match TRBD1. The CDR3 runs 14 residues. Per the germline V gene, CDR1 is SQVTM and CDR2 is ANQGSEA. The J segment lost 2 bases and the V segment lost 4 bases, leaving 4 bases of the junction unmatched. The CDR3 nucleotides are TGCAGCGTTGCCAGGACAGGGGGCCCCTACGAGCAGTACTTC. This sequence encodes CSVARTGGPYEQYF.

The chain recombines TRBV28 with TRBJ1-1; 7 bases map to TRBD1. Germline values: CDR1 MDHEN, CDR2 SYDVKM. The CDR3 totals 14 residues. J gave up 1 base and V 6 bases, and 5 bases lay outside the gene matches. The DNA for the CDR3 is TGTGCCAGCAGACAGGGACAGCGGAACACTGAAGCTTTCTTT. This encodes CASRQGQRNTEAFF.